This T cell receptor beta chain was observed in a study of shared clonotypes between healthy human individuals. The CDR3 has 15 residues. Deletions cut 6 bases from V and 3 bases from J, with 15 bases between. CDR1 is MNHNS, CDR2 SASEGT, per germline. Repertoires were generated with immunoSEQ multiplex PCR, while TCRdb's copy carries only in-frame clones and drops some. Among millions of clones listed, around 90% were seen once. V usage is TRBV6-1 and J usage is TRBJ2-1; D perhaps matches TRBD2 (5 bases). What was sequenced was naive CD4+ T cells sorted from blood. Subset given: CD45RA+ positively selected. This TCR was sampled from a man aged 18 to 30 in good health. CDR3 in DNA: TGTGCCAGCAGAGACGACCAGCGGAGCTACAATGAGCAGTTCTTC. Translation gives CASRDDQRSYNEQFF.